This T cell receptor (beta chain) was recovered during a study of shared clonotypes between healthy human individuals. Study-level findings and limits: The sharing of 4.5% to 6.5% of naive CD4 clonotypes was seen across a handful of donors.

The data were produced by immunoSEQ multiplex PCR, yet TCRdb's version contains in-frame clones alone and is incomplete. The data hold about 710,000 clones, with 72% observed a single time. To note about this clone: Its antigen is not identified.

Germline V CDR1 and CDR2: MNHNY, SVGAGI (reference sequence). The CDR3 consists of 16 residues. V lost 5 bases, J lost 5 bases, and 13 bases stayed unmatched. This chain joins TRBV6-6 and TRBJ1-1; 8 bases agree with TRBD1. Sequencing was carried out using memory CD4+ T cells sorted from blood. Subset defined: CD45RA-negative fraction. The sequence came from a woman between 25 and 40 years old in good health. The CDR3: CASSKHQGAGDTEAFF. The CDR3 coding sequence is TGTGCCAGCAGTAAGCACCAGGGGGCAGGAGATACTGAAGCTTTCTTT.